This T cell receptor beta chain was identified in a study of CD8 T cells in ankylosing spondylitis. A single record per CDR3 protein comes from TCRdb applying MiXCR to the 5' RACE reads. This table holds 150,000 to 200,000 distinct CDR3 sequences, 10% to 15% found once. Study-wide results and caveats: Researchers report that disease-linked clones proved CD8+ and relatively rare in peripheral blood. Within matched ankylosing spondylitis synovial fluid, disease-linked clones were reportedly significantly enriched. It appeared that ankylosing spondylitis blood was characterized by a TCR beta motif of roughly 8 highly homologous variants.

Germline V gene sequence: CDR1 SEHNR, CDR2 FQNEAQ (reference sequence). V was clipped by 5 bases and J by 4 bases, with 14 bases between them. This CDR3 contains 14 residues. This clonotype has a handful of counts. Its antigen is unidentified. The sample consisted of blood, either unsorted or a sorted T cell fraction (not recorded which). The origin of this receptor is a female donor with ankylosing spondylitis or in good health (not recorded which). The chain couples TRBV7-9 to TRBJ2-5; no definite D call. The CDR3 spells CASSLTLGSETQYF. The CDR3 bases are TGTGCCAGCAGCCTTACTCTAGGGTCAGAGACCCAGTACTTC.